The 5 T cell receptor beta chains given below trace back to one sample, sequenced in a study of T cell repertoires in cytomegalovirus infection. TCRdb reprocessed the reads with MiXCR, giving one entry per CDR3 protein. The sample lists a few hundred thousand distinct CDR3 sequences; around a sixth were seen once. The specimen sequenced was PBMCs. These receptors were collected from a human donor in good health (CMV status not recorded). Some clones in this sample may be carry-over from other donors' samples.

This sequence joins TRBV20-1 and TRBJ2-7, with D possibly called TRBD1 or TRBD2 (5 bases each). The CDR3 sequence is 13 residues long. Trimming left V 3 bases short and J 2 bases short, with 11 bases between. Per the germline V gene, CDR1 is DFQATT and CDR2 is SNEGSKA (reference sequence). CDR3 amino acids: CSASRDPTYEQYF. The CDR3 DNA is TGCAGTGCTAGCCGGGACCCTACCTACGAGCAGTACTTC.

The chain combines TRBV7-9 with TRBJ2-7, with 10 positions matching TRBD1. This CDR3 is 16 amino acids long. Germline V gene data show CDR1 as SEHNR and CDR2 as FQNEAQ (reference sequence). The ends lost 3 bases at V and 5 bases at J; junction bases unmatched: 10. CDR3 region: CASSFSLGQGSDEQYF. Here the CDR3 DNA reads TGTGCCAGCAGCTTTAGTCTGGGACAGGGGAGCGACGAGCAGTACTTC.

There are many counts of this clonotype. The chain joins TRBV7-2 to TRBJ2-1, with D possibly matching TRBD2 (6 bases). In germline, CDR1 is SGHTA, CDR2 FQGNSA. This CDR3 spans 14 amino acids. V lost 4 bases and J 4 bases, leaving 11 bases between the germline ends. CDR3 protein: CASSWGVLYNEQFF. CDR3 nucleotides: TGTGCCAGCAGCTGGGGGGTCCTTTACAATGAGCAGTTCTTC.

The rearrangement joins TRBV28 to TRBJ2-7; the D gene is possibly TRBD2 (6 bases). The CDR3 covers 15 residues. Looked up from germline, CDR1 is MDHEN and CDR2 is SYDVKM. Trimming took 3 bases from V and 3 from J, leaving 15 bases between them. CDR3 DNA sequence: TGTGCCAGCAGTTTCATGACAGTGGGAGGCTACGAGCAGTACTTC. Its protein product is CASSFMTVGGYEQYF.

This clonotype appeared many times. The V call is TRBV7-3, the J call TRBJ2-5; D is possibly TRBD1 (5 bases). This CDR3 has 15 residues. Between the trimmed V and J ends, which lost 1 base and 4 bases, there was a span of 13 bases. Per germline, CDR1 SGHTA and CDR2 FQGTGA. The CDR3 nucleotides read TGTGCCAGCAGCTTAATGGGGCTGAGGACAGAGACCCAGTACTTC. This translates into CASSLMGLRTETQYF.